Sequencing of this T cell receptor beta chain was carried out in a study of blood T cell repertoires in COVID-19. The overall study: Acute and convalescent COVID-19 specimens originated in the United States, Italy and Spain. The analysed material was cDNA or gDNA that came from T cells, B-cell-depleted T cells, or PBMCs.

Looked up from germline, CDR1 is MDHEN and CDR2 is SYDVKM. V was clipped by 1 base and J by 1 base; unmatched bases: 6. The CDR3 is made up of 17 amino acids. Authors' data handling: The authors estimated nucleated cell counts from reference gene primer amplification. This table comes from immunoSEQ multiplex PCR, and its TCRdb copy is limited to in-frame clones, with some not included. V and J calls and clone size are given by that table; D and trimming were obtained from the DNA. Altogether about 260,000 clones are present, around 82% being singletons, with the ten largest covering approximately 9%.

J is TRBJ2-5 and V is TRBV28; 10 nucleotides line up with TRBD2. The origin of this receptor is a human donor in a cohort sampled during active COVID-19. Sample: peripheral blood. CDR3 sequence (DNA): TGTGCCAGCAGTTTATATGCGGGACTAGCGATCCAAGAGACCCAGTACTTC. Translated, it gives CASSLYAGLAIQETQYF.